This T cell receptor beta chain was documented in a study of blood T cell repertoires in COVID-19. About the study: Collection of acute and convalescent COVID-19 samples took place in the United States, Italy and Spain. From T cells, B-cell-depleted T cells, or PBMCs came the material, which was cDNA or gDNA.

Per the original methods: Amplifying reference gene primers gave estimates of nucleated cell counts. The data were produced by immunoSEQ multiplex PCR, yet TCRdb's version contains in-frame clones alone and is incomplete. V, J and clone size derive from that table, while D and trimming were established from the DNA sequence. The sample lists fewer than 700,000 clones, roughly 89% occurring once. Seattle enrolled patients during active infection and tracked them longitudinally. Germline lookup yields CDR1 SNHLY and CDR2 FYNNEI. Trimming left V 11 bases short and J 4 bases short, with 17 bases between. The CDR3 totals 13 residues. The table lists this clone with a count of one.

The sequence was collected from a woman aged 50 to 65 with COVID-19, enrolled during active disease. Input material: peripheral blood. The gene calls are TRBV2 and TRBJ1-1, with TRBD1 as a possible D gene (6 bases). The CDR3 protein is CASQRGAGTEAFF. DNA for the CDR3: TGTGCCTCTCAGCGGGGGGCGGGCACTGAAGCTTTCTTT.